This T cell receptor (beta chain) emerged from a study of blood T cell repertoires in COVID-19. Study-level information: Sources were T cells, B-cell-depleted T cells, or PBMCs; the material itself was cDNA or gDNA.

This clone was counted once. Assignment of participants to cohorts was predicated upon participant-reported clinical history. Per the original data handling: Estimated nucleated cell counts came from reference gene primer amplification. TCRdb's copy holds only in-frame clones and misses some; the assay was immunoSEQ multiplex PCR. V, J and clone size reflect that table, while D and trimming were determined from the DNA. The table shows over 400,000 clones, with 70% to 90% occurring only once. The sequencing input was PBMCs or T cells enriched from blood (not recorded which). This sequence was found in a woman aged 60-70 years who had recovered from COVID-19.

The CDR3 here is CASRSEHGGLYEQYF. The CDR3 DNA reads as TGTGCCAGTAGGAGCGAGCACGGGGGGCTATACGAGCAGTACTTC. The V and J genes are TRBV19 and TRBJ2-7, with a tentative D call TRBD2 (7 bases). The CDR3 is made up of 15 amino acids. Germline V gene sequence: CDR1 LNHDA, CDR2 SQIVND (reference sequence). The V end lost 6 bases, the J end lost 4 bases, and 19 bases lay between the germline ends.